A single sample gave rise to the 8 T cell receptor beta chains below, sequenced in a study of blood T cell repertoires in COVID-19. Repertoires were generated with immunoSEQ multiplex PCR, while TCRdb's copy carries only in-frame clones and drops some. The data hold under 75,000 clones, with 85% to 90% observed a single time. The sequencing input was peripheral blood. Source of these receptors: a woman older than 75 with active COVID-19.

This chain joins TRBV5-4 and TRBJ2-2, with 10 nucleotides matching TRBD1. The CDR3 contains 16 residues. V trimming: 4 bases; J trimming: 2 bases; junction bases outside the gene matches: 5. CDR1 is SGHNT and CDR2 is YYREEE in the germline V gene (reference sequence). Written as DNA, the CDR3 is TGTGCCAGCAGCACGGGACAGGGGAAAAACACCGGGGAGCTGTTTTTT. This translates into CASSTGQGKNTGELFF.

This clone was seen just once. The chain carries TRBV11-2 and TRBJ2-1, with 9 positions matching TRBD2. Germline trimming cut 2 bases from V and 4 bases from J; bases unmatched to any gene: 3. Germline V gives CDR1 SGHAT, CDR2 FQNNGV. The CDR3 has 15 amino acids. This chain's CDR3 is CASSLQRGVYNEQFF. The CDR3 DNA reads as TGTGCCAGCAGCTTACAGCGGGGGGTATACAATGAGCAGTTCTTC.

This chain links TRBV5-1 with TRBJ2-3, with D possibly TRBD2 on 5 matching bases. This CDR3 is 14 amino acids long. Germline CDR1 SGHRS, CDR2 YFSETQ. Trimming took 5 bases from V and 0 from J, leaving 10 bases between them. The CDR3 sequence: CASSWERSTDTQYF. In DNA, the CDR3 is TGCGCCAGCAGTTGGGAGCGGAGCACAGATACGCAGTATTTT.

The J gene is TRBJ1-2, the V gene TRBV19, with 7 bases identical to TRBD1. CDR1 and CDR2 from the germline V gene are LNHDA and SQIVND (reference sequence). There are 15 residues in the CDR3. J lost 2 bases, V lost 6 bases, and 9 bases had no gene match. The chain's CDR3 is CASRTLTGENYGYTF. The CDR3 DNA reads as TGTGCCAGTAGGACCCTCACAGGGGAAAACTATGGCTACACCTTC. Full variable domain (remainder filled in from reference TRBV19 and TRBJ1-2): DGGITQSPKYLFRKEGQNVTLSCEQNLNHDAMYWYRQDPGQGLRLIYYSQIVNDFQKGDIAEGYSVSREKKESFPLTVTSAQKNPTAFYLCASRTLTGENYGYTFGSGTRLTVV.

This chain connects TRBV5-4 to TRBJ2-5, with TRBD1 matching over 7 bases. Trimming cost V 8 bases and J 2 bases; bases outside gene matches: 15. The germline CDR1 and CDR2 sequences are SGHNT and YYREEE (reference sequence). This CDR3 is built from 16 residues. The CDR3 here is CASTGTAGGLQETQYF. CDR3 sequence (DNA): TGTGCCAGTACCGGGACAGCTGGGGGCTTACAAGAGACCCAGTACTTC.

CDR3 sequence (DNA): TGTGCCAGCAGCTTTCGGTGGGGGGACTATGGCTACACCTTC. Amino acid sequence: CASSFRWGDYGYTF. The V and J genes are TRBV7-2 and TRBJ1-2; D is perhaps TRBD1 (5 bases). Per the germline V gene, CDR1 is SGHTA and CDR2 is FQGNSA. This CDR3 is built from 14 residues. V dropped 3 bases and J dropped 3 bases, with 11 bases sitting between them.

The CDR3 protein is CASSPRTSGPYEQYF. CDR3 nucleotides: TGTGCCAGCTCACCACGGACTAGCGGGCCCTACGAGCAGTACTTC. J is TRBJ2-7 and V is TRBV18; TRBD2 matches 11 bases. From germline, CDR1 is KGHSH and CDR2 LQKENI. This CDR3 contains 15 residues. After removal of 1 base from V and 2 bases from J, the junction contained 1 base not matched to a gene.

This sequence joins TRBV19 and TRBJ2-3, with a weak D call TRBD2 (6 bases). Germline CDR1 and CDR2: LNHDA and SQIVND (reference sequence). The CDR3 extends over 13 amino acids. The V end lost 6 bases, the J end lost 1 base, and 8 bases lay between the germline ends. CDR3 sequence (DNA): TGTGCCAGTAGGCAGCGGGGCACAGATACGCAGTATTTT. Protein product: CASRQRGTDTQYF.